The rows below give T cell receptor beta chains drawn from one sample of a study of beta chain features in type 1 diabetes. TCRdb's copy holds only in-frame clones and misses some; the assay was immunoSEQ multiplex PCR. The repertoire holds around 340,000 clones, with around 9% as singletons. The material sequenced was central memory CD4+ T cells from blood. These receptor sequences come from a young man with type 1 diabetes. Both conserved end residues are part of each CDR3. Fields, in order: D gene, J gene, clone size, V gene, CDR3 protein, CDR3 DNA. The D gene is left open where the match is weak. Clone size is shown for a subset of rows, as once, few, many or a class of expanded clone.

D gene: -; J gene: TRBJ1-2; clone size: few; V gene: TRBV5-1; CDR3 protein: CASSVADGNYGYTF; CDR3 DNA: TGCGCCAGCAGCGTAGCGGACGGGAACTATGGCTACACCTTC
D gene: TRBD2; J gene: TRBJ2-3; clone size: many; V gene: TRBV6-6; CDR3 protein: CASTLAGGDTQYF; CDR3 DNA: TGTGCCAGCACACTAGCGGGGGGGGATACGCAGTATTTT
D gene: -; J gene: TRBJ1-5; clone size: few; V gene: TRBV28; CDR3 protein: CASSRDVIVTNFNQPQHF; CDR3 DNA: TGTGCCAGCAGTCGGGACGTAATTGTCACCAATTTCAATCAGCCCCAGCATTTT
D gene: -; J gene: TRBJ2-3; clone size: few; V gene: TRBV19; CDR3 protein: CAGARTHTDTQYF; CDR3 DNA: TGTGCCGGAGCCCGGACCCACACAGATACGCAGTATTTT
D gene: -; J gene: TRBJ1-4; clone size: few; V gene: TRBV29-1; CDR3 protein: CSVEGPGTEKLFF; CDR3 DNA: TGCAGCGTTGAAGGTCCAGGGACTGAAAAACTGTTTTTT
D gene: TRBD1; J gene: TRBJ1-5; clone size: -; V gene: TRBV6-5; CDR3 protein: CASSLTGGRGQPQHF; CDR3 DNA: TGTGCCAGCAGCTTGACAGGGGGAAGGGGCCAGCCCCAGCATTTT
D gene: -; J gene: TRBJ2-6; clone size: many; V gene: TRBV4-1; CDR3 protein: CASSQDLRSGANVLTF; CDR3 DNA: TGCGCCAGCAGCCAAGATCTCAGGTCTGGGGCCAACGTCCTGACTTTC
D gene: -; J gene: TRBJ2-2; clone size: -; V gene: TRBV7-9; CDR3 protein: CASSLNTGELFF; CDR3 DNA: TGTGCCAGCAGCTTGAACACCGGGGAGCTGTTTTTT
D gene: -; J gene: TRBJ2-2; clone size: -; V gene: TRBV21-1; CDR3 protein: CAWGLAGDPTGELFF; CDR3 DNA: TGTGCCTGGGGACTAGCGGGGGATCCCACCGGGGAGCTGTTTTTT
D gene: -; J gene: TRBJ2-7; clone size: -; V gene: TRBV11-2; CDR3 protein: CASSFGQSSSYEQYF; CDR3 DNA: TGTGCCAGCAGCTTTGGACAGTCGAGCTCCTACGAGCAGTACTTC
D gene: -; J gene: TRBJ1-1; clone size: few; V gene: TRBV4-3; CDR3 protein: CASSQDLASQNTEAFF; CDR3 DNA: TGCGCCAGCAGCCAAGATTTGGCGAGCCAGAACACTGAAGCTTTCTTT
D gene: -; J gene: TRBJ2-5; clone size: many; V gene: TRBV14; CDR3 protein: CASSQGGGQETQYF; CDR3 DNA: TGTGCCAGCAGCCAAGGTGGAGGGCAAGAGACCCAGTACTTC
D gene: TRBD2; J gene: TRBJ2-1; clone size: many; V gene: TRBV4-1; CDR3 protein: CASSQEGTSGGARHKVEQFF; CDR3 DNA: TGCGCCAGCAGCCAAGAGGGGACTAGCGGGGGGGCCAGGCACAAAGTTGAGCAGTTCTTC
D gene: TRBD2; J gene: TRBJ2-5; clone size: -; V gene: TRBV7-2; CDR3 protein: CASSFGPAGGQETQYF; CDR3 DNA: TGTGCCAGCAGCTTCGGTCCAGCGGGGGGGCAAGAGACCCAGTACTTC
D gene: -; J gene: TRBJ2-5; clone size: few; V gene: TRBV2; CDR3 protein: CAAGAETQYF; CDR3 DNA: TGTGCCGCGGGGGCGGAGACCCAGTACTTC
D gene: -; J gene: TRBJ1-1; clone size: many; V gene: TRBV2; CDR3 protein: CASSEQTPETTEAFF; CDR3 DNA: TGTGCCAGCAGTGAACAGACTCCAGAAACTACTGAAGCTTTCTTT
D gene: TRBD1; J gene: TRBJ1-1; clone size: -; V gene: TRBV28; CDR3 protein: CASSLQTGANTEAFF; CDR3 DNA: TGTGCCAGCAGCTTACAAACAGGGGCGAACACTGAAGCTTTCTTT
D gene: -; J gene: TRBJ1-1; clone size: -; V gene: TRBV28; CDR3 protein: CASLRPSSTEAFF; CDR3 DNA: TGTGCCAGTCTTAGGCCCTCGTCCACTGAAGCTTTCTTT
D gene: -; J gene: TRBJ1-2; clone size: -; V gene: TRBV28; CDR3 protein: CASSLPTGYTF; CDR3 DNA: TGTGCCAGCAGTTTACCGACAGGCTACACCTTC
D gene: TRBD1; J gene: TRBJ1-1; clone size: -; V gene: TRBV29-1; CDR3 protein: CSVDRGATEAFF; CDR3 DNA: TGCAGCGTGGACAGGGGGGCCACTGAAGCTTTCTTT
D gene: -; J gene: TRBJ1-4; clone size: -; V gene: TRBV27; CDR3 protein: CASSLEGLANEKLFF; CDR3 DNA: TGTGCCAGCAGTTTAGAGGGGTTAGCTAATGAAAAACTGTTTTTT
D gene: -; J gene: TRBJ1-2; clone size: few; V gene: TRBV21-1; CDR3 protein: CASSPPGNF; CDR3 DNA: TGTGCCAGCAGCCCCCCCGGAAACTTC
D gene: TRBD1; J gene: TRBJ2-5; clone size: -; V gene: TRBV7-8; CDR3 protein: CASSLATGFGQETQYF; CDR3 DNA: TGTGCCAGCAGCTTAGCGACAGGGTTTGGGCAAGAGACCCAGTACTTC
D gene: -; J gene: TRBJ1-1; clone size: few; V gene: TRBV27; CDR3 protein: CASSLSGGVRTEAFF; CDR3 DNA: TGTGCCAGCAGTTTATCGGGGGGAGTACGGACTGAAGCTTTCTTT
D gene: -; J gene: TRBJ1-2; clone size: many; V gene: TRBV5-4; CDR3 protein: CASSLEDRGYTF; CDR3 DNA: TGTGCCAGCAGCTTGGAGGATCGTGGCTACACCTTC
D gene: -; J gene: TRBJ2-7; clone size: few; V gene: TRBV4-3; CDR3 protein: CASSQDRGASIYEQYF; CDR3 DNA: TGCGCCAGCAGCCAAGACCGGGGGGCCTCAATCTACGAGCAGTACTTC
D gene: -; J gene: TRBJ1-3; clone size: few; V gene: TRBV5-1; CDR3 protein: CASSPAGSSSGNTIYF; CDR3 DNA: TGCGCCAGCAGCCCGGCGGGGAGTAGCTCTGGAAACACCATATATTTT